Sequencing of this TCR beta chain was carried out in a study of tumor and adjacent non-tumor tissue in lung cancer. CDR1 and CDR2 from the germline V gene are KGHDR and SFDVKD. Trimming took 7 bases from V and 9 from J, leaving 14 bases between them. This CDR3 is built from 12 residues. Comment on this clonotype: The missing conserved phenylalanine or tryptophan at the end of this CDR3 makes a read error likely.

RNA was extracted from bulk tissue without any cell sorting. A modified ARM-PCR protocol with three rounds of nested PCR amplified TCRbeta. TCRdb redid the calling of the multiplex PCR reads with MiXCR, one entry per CDR3 protein. In the table there are 100,000 to 150,000 distinct CDR3 sequences, approximately 66% of which are singletons. The receptor was isolated from a young man with non-small cell lung cancer. This rearrangement joins TRBV24-1 to TRBJ1-1, with D possibly being TRBD1 (5 bases). What was sequenced was lung tumor tissue. The CDR3 reads CATSVGTEKAFI. CDR3 nucleotides: TGTGCCACCAGCGTGGGGACGGAGAAAGCTTTCATT.